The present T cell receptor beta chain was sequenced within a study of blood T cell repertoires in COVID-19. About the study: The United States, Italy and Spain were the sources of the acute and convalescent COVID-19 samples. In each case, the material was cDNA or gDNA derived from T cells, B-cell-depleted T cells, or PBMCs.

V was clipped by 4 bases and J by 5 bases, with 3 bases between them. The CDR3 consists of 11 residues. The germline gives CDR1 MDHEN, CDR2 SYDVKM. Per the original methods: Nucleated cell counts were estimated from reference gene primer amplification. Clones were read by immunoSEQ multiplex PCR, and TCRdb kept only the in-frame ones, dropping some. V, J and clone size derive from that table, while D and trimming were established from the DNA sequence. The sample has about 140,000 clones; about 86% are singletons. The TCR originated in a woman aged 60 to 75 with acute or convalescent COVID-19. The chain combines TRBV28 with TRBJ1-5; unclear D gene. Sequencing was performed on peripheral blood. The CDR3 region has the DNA TGTGCCAGCAGTTCGTATCAGCCCCAGCATTTT. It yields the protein CASSSYQPQHF.